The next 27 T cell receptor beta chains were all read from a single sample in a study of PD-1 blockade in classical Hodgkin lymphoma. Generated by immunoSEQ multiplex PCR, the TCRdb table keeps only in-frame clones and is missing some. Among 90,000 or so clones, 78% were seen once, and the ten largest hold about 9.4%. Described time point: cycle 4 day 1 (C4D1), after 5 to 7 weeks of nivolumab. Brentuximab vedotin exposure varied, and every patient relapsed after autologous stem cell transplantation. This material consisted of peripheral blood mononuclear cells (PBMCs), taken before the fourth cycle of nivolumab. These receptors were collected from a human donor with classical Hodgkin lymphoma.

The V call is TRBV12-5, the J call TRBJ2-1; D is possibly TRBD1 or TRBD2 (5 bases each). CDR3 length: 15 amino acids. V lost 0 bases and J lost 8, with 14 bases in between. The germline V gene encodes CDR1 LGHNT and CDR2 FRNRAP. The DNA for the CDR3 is TGTGCTAGTGGTTTGGTAACAGGACTTATCGATGAGCAGTTCTTC. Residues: CASGLVTGLIDEQFF.

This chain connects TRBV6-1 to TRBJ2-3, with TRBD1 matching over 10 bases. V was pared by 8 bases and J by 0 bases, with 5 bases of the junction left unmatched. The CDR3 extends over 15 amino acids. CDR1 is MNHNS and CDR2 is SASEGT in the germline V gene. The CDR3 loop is CASHLDRGSTDTQYF. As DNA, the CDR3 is TGTGCCAGCCACTTGGACAGGGGGAGCACAGATACGCAGTATTTT.

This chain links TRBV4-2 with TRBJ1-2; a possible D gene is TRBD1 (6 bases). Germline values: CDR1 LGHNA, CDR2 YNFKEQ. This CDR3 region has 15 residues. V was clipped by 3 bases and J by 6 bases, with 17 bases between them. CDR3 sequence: CASSQVGGLENGYTF. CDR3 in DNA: TGTGCCAGCAGCCAGGTGGGGGGGCTGGAAAATGGCTACACCTTC.

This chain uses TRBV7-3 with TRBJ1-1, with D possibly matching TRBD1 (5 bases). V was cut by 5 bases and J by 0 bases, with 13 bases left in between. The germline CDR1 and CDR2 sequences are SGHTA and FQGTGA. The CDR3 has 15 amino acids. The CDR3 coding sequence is TGTGCCAGCAGCCCGCGTGGGGGGATGAACACTGAAGCTTTCTTT. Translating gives CASSPRGGMNTEAFF.

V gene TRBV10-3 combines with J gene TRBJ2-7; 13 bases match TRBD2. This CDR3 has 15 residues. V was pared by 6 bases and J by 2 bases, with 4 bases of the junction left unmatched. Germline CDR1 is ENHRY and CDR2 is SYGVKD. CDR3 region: CAISTGLAGTYEQYF. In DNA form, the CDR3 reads TGTGCCATCAGCACGGGACTAGCGGGAACCTACGAGCAGTACTTC.

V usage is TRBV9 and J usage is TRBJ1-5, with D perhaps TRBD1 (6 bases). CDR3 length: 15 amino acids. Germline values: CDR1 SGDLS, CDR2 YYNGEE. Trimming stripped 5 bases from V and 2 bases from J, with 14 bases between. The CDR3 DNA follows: TGTGCCAGCAGTTTTGGACAGTACGGCAATCAGCCCCAGCATTTT. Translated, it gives CASSFGQYGNQPQHF.

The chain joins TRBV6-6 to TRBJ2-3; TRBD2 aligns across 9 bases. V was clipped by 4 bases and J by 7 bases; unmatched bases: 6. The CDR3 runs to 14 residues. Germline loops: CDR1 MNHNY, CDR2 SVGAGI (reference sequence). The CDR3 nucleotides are TGTGCCAGCAGTTCGGGGACTAGCATTCATACGCAGTATTTT. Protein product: CASSSGTSIHTQYF.

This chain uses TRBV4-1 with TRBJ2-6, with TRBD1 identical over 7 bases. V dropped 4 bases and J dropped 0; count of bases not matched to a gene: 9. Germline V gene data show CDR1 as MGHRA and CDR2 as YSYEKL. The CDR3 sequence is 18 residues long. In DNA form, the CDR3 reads TGCGCCAGCAGCCTAGATAGGACAGGCTTCTCTGGGGCCAACGTCCTGACTTTC. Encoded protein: CASSLDRTGFSGANVLTF.

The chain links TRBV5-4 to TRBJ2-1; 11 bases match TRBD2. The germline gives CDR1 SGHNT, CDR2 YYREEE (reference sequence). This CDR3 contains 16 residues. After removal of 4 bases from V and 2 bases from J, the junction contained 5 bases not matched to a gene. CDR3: CASSPGTSGTYNEQFF. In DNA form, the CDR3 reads TGTGCCAGCAGCCCTGGGACTAGCGGAACCTACAATGAGCAGTTCTTC. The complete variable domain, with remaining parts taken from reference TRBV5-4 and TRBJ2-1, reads ETGVTQSPTHLIKTRGQQVTLRCSSQSGHNTVSWYQQALGQGPQFIFQYYREEENGRGNFPPRFSGLQFPNYSSELNVNALELDDSALYLCASSPGTSGTYNEQFFGPGTRLTVL.

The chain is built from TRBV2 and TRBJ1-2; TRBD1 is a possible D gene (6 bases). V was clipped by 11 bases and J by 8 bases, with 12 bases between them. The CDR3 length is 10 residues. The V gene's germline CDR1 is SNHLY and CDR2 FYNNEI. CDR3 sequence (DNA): TGTGCCGAACAGGGAACGGGCTACACCTTC. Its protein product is CAEQGTGYTF. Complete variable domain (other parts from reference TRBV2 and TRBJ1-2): EPEVTQTPSHQVTQMGQEVILRCVPISNHLYFYWYRQILGQKVEFLVSFYNNEISEKSEIFDDQFSVERPDGSNFTLKIRSTKLEDSAMYFCAEQGTGYTFGSGTRLTVV.

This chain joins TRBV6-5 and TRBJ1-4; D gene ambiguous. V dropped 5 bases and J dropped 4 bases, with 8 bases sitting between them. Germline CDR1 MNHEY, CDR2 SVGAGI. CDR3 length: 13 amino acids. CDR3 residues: CASSRFNNEKLFF. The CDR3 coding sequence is TGTGCCAGCAGTCGCTTTAATAATGAAAAACTGTTTTTT.

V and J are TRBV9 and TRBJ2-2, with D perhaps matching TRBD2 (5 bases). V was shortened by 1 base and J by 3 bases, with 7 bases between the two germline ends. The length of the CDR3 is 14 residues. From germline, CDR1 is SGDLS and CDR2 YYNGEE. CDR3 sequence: CASSVRRDTGELFF. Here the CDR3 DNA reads TGTGCCAGCAGCGTACGGCGGGACACCGGGGAGCTGTTTTTT.

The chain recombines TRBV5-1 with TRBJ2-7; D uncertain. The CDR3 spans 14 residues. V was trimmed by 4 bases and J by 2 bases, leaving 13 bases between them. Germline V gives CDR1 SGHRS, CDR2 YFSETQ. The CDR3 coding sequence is TGCGCCAGCAGCGTCGCCGATCCTACCTACGAGCAGTACTTC. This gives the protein CASSVADPTYEQYF.

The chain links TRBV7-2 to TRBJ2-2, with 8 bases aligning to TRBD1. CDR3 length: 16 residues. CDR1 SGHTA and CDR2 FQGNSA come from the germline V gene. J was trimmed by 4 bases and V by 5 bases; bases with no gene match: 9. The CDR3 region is CASSTGGAGFTGELFF. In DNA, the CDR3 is TGTGCCAGCAGCACAGGGGGAGCCGGTTTCACCGGGGAGCTGTTTTTT. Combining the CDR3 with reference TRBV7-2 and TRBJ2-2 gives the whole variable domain GAGVSQSPSNKVTEKGKDVELRCDPISGHTALYWYRQSLGQGLEFLIYFQGNSAPDKSGLPSDRFSAERTGGSVSTLTIQRTQQEDSAVYLCASSTGGAGFTGELFFGEGSRLTVL.

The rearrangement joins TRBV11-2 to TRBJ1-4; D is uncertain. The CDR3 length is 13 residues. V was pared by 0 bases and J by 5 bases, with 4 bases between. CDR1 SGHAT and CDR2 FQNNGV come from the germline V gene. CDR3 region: CASSLDYNEKLFF. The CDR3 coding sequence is TGTGCCAGCAGCTTAGACTACAATGAAAAACTGTTTTTT. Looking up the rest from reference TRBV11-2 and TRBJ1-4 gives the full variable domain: EAGVAQSPRYKIIEKRQSVAFWCNPISGHATLYWYQQILGQGPKLLIQFQNNGVVDDSQLPKDRFSAERLKGVDSTLKIQPAKLEDSAVYLCASSLDYNEKLFFGSGTQLSVL.

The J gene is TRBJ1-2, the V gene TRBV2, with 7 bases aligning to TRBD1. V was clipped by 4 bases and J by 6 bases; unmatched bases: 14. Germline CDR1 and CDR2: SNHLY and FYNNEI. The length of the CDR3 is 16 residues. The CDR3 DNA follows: TGTGCCAGCAGTGGTACCATACGACAGGGACGCGATGGCTACACCTTC. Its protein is CASSGTIRQGRDGYTF.

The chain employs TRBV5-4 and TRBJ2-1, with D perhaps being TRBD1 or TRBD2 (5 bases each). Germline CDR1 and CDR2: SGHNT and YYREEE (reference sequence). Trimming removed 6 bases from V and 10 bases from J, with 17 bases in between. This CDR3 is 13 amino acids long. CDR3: CASNPPGDPEQFF. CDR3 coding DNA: TGTGCCAGCAATCCCCCCGGGGACCCCGAGCAGTTCTTC.

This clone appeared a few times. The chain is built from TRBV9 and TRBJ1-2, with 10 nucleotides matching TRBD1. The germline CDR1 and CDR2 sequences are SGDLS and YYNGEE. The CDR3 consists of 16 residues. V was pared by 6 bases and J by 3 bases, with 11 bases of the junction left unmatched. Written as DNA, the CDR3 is TGTGCCAGCACCCCGGGGACAGGGGCCCTCTACTATGGCTACACCTTC. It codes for CASTPGTGALYYGYTF.

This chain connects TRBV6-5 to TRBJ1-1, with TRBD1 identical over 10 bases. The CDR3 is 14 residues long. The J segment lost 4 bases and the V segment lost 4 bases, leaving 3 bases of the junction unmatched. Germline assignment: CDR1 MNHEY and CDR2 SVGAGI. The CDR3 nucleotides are TGTGCCAGCAGTTGGGGACAGGGGACCACTGAAGCTTTCTTT. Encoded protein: CASSWGQGTTEAFF.

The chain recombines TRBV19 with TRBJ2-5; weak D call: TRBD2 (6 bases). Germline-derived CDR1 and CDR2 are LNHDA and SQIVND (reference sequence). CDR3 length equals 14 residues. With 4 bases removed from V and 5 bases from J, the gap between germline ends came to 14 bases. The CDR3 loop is CASSNSGVGETQYF. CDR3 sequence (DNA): TGTGCCAGTAGTAACTCGGGGGTTGGGGAGACCCAGTACTTC. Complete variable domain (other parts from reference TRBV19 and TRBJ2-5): DGGITQSPKYLFRKEGQNVTLSCEQNLNHDAMYWYRQDPGQGLRLIYYSQIVNDFQKGDIAEGYSVSREKKESFPLTVTSAQKNPTAFYLCASSNSGVGETQYFGPGTRLLVL.

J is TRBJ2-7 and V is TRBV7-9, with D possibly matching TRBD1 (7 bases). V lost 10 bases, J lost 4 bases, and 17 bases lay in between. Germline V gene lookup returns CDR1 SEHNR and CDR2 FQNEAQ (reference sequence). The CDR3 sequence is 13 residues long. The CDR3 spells CATAGTATYEQYF. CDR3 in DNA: TGTGCCACCGCGGGGACAGCCACGTACGAGCAGTACTTC.

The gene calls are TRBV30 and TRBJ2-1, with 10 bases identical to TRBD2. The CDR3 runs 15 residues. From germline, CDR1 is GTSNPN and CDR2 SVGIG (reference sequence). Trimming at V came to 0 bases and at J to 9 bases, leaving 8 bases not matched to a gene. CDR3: CAWSVRLAGASEQFF. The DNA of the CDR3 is TGTGCCTGGAGTGTACGTCTAGCGGGAGCTAGTGAGCAGTTCTTC.

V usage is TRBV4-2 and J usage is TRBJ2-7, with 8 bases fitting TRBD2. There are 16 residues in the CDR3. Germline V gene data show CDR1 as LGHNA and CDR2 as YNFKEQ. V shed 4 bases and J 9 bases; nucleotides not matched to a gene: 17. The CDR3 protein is CASSPATQAGAPVQYF. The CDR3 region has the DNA TGTGCCAGCAGCCCAGCCACCCAAGCGGGAGCCCCCGTGCAGTACTTC.

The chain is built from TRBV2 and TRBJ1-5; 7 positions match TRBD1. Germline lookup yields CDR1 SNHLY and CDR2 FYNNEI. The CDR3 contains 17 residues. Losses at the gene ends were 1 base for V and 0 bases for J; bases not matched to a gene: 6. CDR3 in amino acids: CASSEEGAFVSNQPQHF. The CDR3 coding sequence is TGTGCCAGCAGTGAAGAGGGGGCTTTTGTTAGCAATCAGCCCCAGCATTTT.

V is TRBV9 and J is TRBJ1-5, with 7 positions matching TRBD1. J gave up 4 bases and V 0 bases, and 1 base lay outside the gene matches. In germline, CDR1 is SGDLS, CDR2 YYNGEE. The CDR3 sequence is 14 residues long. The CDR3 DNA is TGTGCCAGCAGCGTAGGACAGGGTAATCAGCCCCAGCATTTT. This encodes CASSVGQGNQPQHF. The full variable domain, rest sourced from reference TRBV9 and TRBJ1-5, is DSGVTQTPKHLITATGQRVTLRCSPRSGDLSVYWYQQSLDQGLQFLIQYYNGEERAKGNILERFSAQQFPDLHSELNLSSLELGDSALYFCASSVGQGNQPQHFGDGTRLSIL.

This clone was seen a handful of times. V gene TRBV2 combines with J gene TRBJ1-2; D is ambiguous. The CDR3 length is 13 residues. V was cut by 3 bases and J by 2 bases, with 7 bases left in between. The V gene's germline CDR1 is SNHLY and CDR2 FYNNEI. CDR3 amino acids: CASSDSRNYGYTF. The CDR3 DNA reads TGTGCCAGCAGTGACTCTCGGAACTATGGCTACACCTTC. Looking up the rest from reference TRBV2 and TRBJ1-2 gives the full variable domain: EPEVTQTPSHQVTQMGQEVILRCVPISNHLYFYWYRQILGQKVEFLVSFYNNEISEKSEIFDDQFSVERPDGSNFTLKIRSTKLEDSAMYFCASSDSRNYGYTFGSGTRLTVV.

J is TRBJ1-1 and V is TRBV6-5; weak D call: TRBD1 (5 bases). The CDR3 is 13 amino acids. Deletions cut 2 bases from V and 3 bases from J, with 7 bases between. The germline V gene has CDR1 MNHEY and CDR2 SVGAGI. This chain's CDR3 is CASSYRDDTEAFF. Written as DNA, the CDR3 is TGTGCCAGCAGTTACAGGGACGACACTGAAGCTTTCTTT.